The 7 T cell receptor beta chains presented below share a single source sample, sequenced in a study of blood T cells in healthy people across ages. It was with a sample-barcoded 5' primer and a J-beta primer mix that a second PCR of roughly 7 to 12 cycles was run. Using its own MiXCR run on the 5' RACE reads, TCRdb lists one record per CDR3 protein. This repertoire shows around 1,500,000 distinct CDR3 sequences, roughly 27% found once; its top ten account for 7.7%. Sequencing input: blood. All receptors derive from a woman in her twenties or thirties in good health.

The CDR3: CASSLAGRYEKLFF. DNA for the CDR3: TGTGCCAGCAGCTTGGCGGGGAGATATGAAAAACTGTTTTTT. The chain carries TRBV2 and TRBJ1-4; D ambiguous. V lost 6 bases and J 6 bases, leaving 14 bases between the germline ends. Germline V lookup: CDR1 SNHLY, CDR2 FYNNEI. There are 14 residues in the CDR3.

This clonotype has just a few counts. The chain combines TRBV29-1 with TRBJ2-3; no clear D gene. CDR3 size: 14 residues. V lost 4 bases and J 2 bases, leaving 13 bases between the germline ends. Per the germline V gene, CDR1 is SQVTM and CDR2 is ANQGSEA. The CDR3 loop is CSVGGEELTDTQYF. In DNA form, the CDR3 reads TGCAGCGTTGGGGGTGAGGAGCTCACAGATACGCAGTATTTT.

J is TRBJ1-1 and V is TRBV18; D is possibly TRBD1 (6 bases). This CDR3 contains 15 residues. Germline values: CDR1 KGHSH, CDR2 LQKENI. V was pared by 0 bases and J by 4 bases, with 12 bases between. The CDR3 DNA is TGTGCCAGCTCACCACCGGGGGGCAGGACCACTGAAGCTTTCTTT. Translated, it gives CASSPPGGRTTEAFF.

This clonotype was detected a few times. V usage is TRBV5-1 and J usage is TRBJ1-1; D uncertain. The CDR3 has 13 amino acids. V gave up 0 bases and J gave up 10 bases, with 13 bases separating them. CDR1 is SGHRS and CDR2 is YFSETQ in the germline V gene. The CDR3 is CASSLDIRGGAFF. The CDR3 DNA reads as TGCGCCAGCAGCTTGGATATCCGCGGAGGAGCTTTCTTT.

The sample holds a few counts of this clonotype. The chain uses TRBV7-8 and TRBJ2-6; D possibly corresponds to TRBD1 (5 bases). Germline assignment: CDR1 SGHVS and CDR2 FQNEAQ. V was clipped by 5 bases and J by 0 bases, with 11 bases between them. CDR3 length: 16 residues. As DNA, the CDR3 is TGTGCCAGCAGCACAGGACAACCCTCTGGGGCCAACGTCCTGACTTTC. Translation gives CASSTGQPSGANVLTF.

This clonotype has only a few counts. For the CDR3, the DNA is TGTGCCAGCAGTTTTAGAGGTGAGCAGTTCTTC. The encoded protein is CASSFRGEQFF. The J gene is TRBJ2-1, the V gene TRBV28; D not certain. Germline V lookup: CDR1 MDHEN, CDR2 SYDVKM. Trimming pared 3 bases from V and 9 bases from J, leaving 6 bases between. The CDR3 extends over 11 amino acids.

This clonotype was observed a handful of times. The rearrangement links TRBV10-3 to TRBJ1-2; a possible D gene is TRBD1 (6 bases). Trimming cost V 3 bases and J 4 bases, with 6 bases left between them. The length of the CDR3 is 12 residues. CDR1 is ENHRY and CDR2 is SYGVKD in the germline V gene. Here the CDR3 DNA reads TGTGCCATCAGTGAAGGGGGCTATGGCTACACCTTC. Amino acid sequence: CAISEGGYGYTF.